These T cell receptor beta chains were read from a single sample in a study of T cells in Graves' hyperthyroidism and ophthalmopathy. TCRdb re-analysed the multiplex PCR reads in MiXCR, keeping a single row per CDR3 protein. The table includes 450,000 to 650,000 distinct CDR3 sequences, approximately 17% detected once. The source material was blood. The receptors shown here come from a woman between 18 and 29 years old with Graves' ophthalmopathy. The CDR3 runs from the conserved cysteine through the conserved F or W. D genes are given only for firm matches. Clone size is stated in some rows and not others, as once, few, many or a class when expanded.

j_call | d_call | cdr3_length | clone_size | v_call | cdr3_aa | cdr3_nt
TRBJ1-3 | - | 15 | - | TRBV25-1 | CASSDSRASGNTIYF | TGTGCCAGCAGTGACTCCAGGGCATCTGGAAACACCATATATTTT
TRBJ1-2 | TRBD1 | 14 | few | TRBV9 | CASSVGKGAYGYTF | TGTGCCAGCAGCGTAGGAAAGGGGGCCTATGGCTACACCTTC
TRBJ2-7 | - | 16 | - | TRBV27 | CASSNPGPPGPYEQYF | TGTGCCAGCAGTAACCCGGGACCGCCTGGGCCCTACGAGCAGTACTTC
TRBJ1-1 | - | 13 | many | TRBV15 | CATSRSRGVEAFF | TGTGCCACCAGCAGATCCCGGGGCGTCGAGGCTTTCTTT
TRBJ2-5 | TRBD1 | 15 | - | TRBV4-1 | CASSQVTGGRETQYF | TGCGCCAGCAGCCAAGTCACAGGGGGCAGGGAGACCCAGTACTTC
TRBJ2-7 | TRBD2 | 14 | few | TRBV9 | CASSKAGGKNEQYF | TGTGCCAGCAGCAAAGCGGGGGGGAAGAACGAGCAGTACTTC
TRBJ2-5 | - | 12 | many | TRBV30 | CAWSGQQETQYF | TGTGCCTGGAGTGGGCAGCAAGAGACCCAGTACTTC
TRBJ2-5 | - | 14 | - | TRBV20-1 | CSAGRQASSETQYF | TGCAGTGCTGGGAGACAGGCGTCCTCGGAGACCCAGTACTTC
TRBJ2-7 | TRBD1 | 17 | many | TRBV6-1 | CASSYSPPGQDHYEQYF | TGTGCCAGCAGTTATTCGCCTCCGGGACAGGATCACTACGAGCAGTACTTC
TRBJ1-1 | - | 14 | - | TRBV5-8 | CASSLSRDQGEAFF | TGTGCCAGCAGCTTATCGCGGGACCAGGGGGAAGCTTTCTTT
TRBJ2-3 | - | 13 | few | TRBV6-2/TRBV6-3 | CASTVQDTDTQYF | TGTGCCAGCACTGTGCAGGACACAGATACGCAGTATTTT
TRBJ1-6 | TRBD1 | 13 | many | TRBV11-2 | CASKVTGDSPLHF | TGTGCCAGCAAGGTGACAGGGGATTCACCCCTCCACTTT
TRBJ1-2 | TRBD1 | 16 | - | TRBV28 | CASSRTGTGSNYGYTF | TGTGCCAGCAGTCGAACCGGGACAGGAAGTAACTATGGCTACACCTTC
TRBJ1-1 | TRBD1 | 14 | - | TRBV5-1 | CASRTGGLYTEAFF | TGCGCCAGCAGGACAGGGGGATTGTACACTGAAGCTTTCTTT
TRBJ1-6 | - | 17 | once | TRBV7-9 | CASSLDGASSYNSPLHF | TGTGCCAGCAGCTTAGATGGGGCGAGCTCCTATAATTCACCCCTCCACTTT